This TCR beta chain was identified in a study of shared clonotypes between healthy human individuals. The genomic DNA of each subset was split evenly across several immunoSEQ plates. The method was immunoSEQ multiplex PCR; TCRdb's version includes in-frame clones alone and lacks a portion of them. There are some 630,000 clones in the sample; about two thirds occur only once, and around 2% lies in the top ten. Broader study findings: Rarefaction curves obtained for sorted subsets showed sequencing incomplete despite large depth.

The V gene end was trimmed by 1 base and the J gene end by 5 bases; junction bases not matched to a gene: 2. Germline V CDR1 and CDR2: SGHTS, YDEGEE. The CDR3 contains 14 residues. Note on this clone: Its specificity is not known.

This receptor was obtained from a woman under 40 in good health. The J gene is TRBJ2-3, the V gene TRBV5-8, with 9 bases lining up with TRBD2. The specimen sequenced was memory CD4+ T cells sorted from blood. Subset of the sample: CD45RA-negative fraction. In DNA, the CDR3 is TGTGCCAGCAGCTTGAGACTAGCGGTAGATACGCAGTATTTT. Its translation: CASSLRLAVDTQYF.